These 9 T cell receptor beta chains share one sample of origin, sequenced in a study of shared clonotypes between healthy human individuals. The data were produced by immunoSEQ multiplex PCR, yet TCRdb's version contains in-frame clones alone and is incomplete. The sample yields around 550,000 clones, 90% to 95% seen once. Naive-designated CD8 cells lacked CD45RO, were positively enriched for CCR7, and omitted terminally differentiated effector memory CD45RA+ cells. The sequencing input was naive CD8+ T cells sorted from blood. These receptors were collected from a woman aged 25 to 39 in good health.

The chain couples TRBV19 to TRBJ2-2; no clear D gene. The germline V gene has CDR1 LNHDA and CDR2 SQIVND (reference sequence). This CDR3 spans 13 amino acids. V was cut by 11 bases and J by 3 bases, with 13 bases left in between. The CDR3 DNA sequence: TGTGCCCTGGCCGTGAAGTACACCGGGGAGCTGTTTTTT. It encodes CALAVKYTGELFF.

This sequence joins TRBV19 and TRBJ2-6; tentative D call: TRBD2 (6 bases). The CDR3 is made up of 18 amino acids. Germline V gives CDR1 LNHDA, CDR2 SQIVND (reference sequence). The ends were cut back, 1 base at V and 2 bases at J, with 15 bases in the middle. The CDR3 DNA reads TGTGCCAGTAGTATAGGGTCGGGAGTAGCTGCTGGGGCCAACGTCCTGACTTTC. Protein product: CASSIGSGVAAGANVLTF.

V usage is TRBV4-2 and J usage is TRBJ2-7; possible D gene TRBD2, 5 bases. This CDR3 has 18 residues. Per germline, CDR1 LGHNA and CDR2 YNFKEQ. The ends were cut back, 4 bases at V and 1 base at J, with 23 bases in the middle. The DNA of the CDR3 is TGTGCCAGCAGCCTCTTCGCGACCCGAGGGAGTGAATCCTACGAGCAGTACTTC. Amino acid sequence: CASSLFATRGSESYEQYF.

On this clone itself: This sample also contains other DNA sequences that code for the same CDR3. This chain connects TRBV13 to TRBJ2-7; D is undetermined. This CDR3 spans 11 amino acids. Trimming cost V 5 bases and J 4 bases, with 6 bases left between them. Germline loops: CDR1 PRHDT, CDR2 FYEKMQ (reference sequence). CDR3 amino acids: CASSLAYEQYF. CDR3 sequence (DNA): TGTGCCAGCAGCCTGGCATACGAGCAGTACTTC.

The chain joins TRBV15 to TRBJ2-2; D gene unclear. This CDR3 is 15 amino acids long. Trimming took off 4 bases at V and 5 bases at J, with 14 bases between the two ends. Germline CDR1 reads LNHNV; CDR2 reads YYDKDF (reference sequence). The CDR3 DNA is TGTGCCACCAGCACTCCCCGTTATACTACCGGGGAGCTGTTTTTT. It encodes CATSTPRYTTGELFF. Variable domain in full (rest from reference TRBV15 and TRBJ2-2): DAMVIQNPRYQVTQFGKPVTLSCSQTLNHNVMYWYQQKSSQAPKLLFHYYDKDFNNEADTPDNFQSRRPNTSFCFLDIRSPGLGDTAMYLCATSTPRYTTGELFFGEGSRLTVL.

In DNA, the CDR3 is TGTGCCAGCAGTTGGAGGGGAGATACGCAGTATTTT. The encoded protein is CASSWRGDTQYF. This rearrangement joins TRBV27 to TRBJ2-3; D may be TRBD2 (6 bases). Deletions cut 4 bases from V and 5 bases from J, with 7 bases between. In germline, CDR1 is MNHEY, CDR2 SMNVEV (reference sequence). This CDR3 region has 12 residues.

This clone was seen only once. The CDR3 DNA reads as TGTGCCAGCAGTTTATCCGTCCCCGGGACAGGGGTCTACAATGAGCAGTTCTTC. Translated: CASSLSVPGTGVYNEQFF. The chain carries TRBV27 and TRBJ2-1, with 10 bases that match TRBD1. With V trimmed by 0 bases and J by 3 bases, 8 bases remained unmatched. This CDR3 contains 18 residues. Germline V gives CDR1 MNHEY, CDR2 SMNVEV (reference sequence).

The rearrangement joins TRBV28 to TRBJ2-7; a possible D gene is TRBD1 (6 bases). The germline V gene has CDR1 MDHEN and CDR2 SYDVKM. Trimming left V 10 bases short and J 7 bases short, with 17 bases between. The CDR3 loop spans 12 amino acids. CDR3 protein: CATGLGAGEQYF. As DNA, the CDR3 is TGTGCCACCGGTTTGGGGGCAGGGGAGCAGTACTTC.

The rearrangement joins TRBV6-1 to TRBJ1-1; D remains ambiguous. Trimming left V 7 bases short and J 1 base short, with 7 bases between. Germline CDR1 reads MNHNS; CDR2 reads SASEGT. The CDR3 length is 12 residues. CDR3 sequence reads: CASMPGNTEAFF. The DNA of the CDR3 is TGTGCCAGCATGCCGGGGAACACTGAAGCTTTCTTT.